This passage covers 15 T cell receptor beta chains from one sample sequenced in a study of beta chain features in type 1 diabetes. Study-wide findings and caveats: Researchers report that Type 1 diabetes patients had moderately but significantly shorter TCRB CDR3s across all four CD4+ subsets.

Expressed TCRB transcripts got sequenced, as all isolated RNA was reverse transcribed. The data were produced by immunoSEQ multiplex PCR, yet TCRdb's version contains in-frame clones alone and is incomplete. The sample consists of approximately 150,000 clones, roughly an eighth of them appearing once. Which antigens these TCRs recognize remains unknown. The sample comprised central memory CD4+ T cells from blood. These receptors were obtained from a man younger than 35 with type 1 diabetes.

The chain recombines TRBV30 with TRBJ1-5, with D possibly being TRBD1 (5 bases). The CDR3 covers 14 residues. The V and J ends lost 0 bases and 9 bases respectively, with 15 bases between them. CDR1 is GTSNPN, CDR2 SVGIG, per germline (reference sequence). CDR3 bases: TGTGCCTGGAGTGTCAAGGGAGGGGTATCGCCCCAGCATTTT. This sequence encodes CAWSVKGGVSPQHF. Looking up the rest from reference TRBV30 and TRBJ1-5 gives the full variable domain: SQTIHQWPATLVQPVGSPLSLECTVEGTSNPNLYWYRQAAGRGLQLLFYSVGIGQISSEVPQNLSASRPQDRQFILSSKKLLLSDSGFYLCAWSVKGGVSPQHFGDGTRLSIL.

CDR3 coding DNA: TGTGCCAGCAGCACCGGGGGACCCGCGAATGAGCAGTTCTTC. It translates to CASSTGGPANEQFF. V gene TRBV7-2 combines with J gene TRBJ2-1; possible D gene TRBD2, 6 bases. V lost 5 bases, J lost 7 bases, and 15 bases lay in between. In germline, CDR1 is SGHTA, CDR2 FQGNSA. This CDR3 contains 14 residues.

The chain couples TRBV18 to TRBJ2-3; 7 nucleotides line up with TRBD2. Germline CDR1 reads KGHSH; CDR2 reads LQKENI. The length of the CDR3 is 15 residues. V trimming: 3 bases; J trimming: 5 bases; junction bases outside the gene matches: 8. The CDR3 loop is CASSPERGVKDTQYF. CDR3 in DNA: TGTGCCAGCTCACCCGAGCGGGGTGTAAAAGATACGCAGTATTTT.

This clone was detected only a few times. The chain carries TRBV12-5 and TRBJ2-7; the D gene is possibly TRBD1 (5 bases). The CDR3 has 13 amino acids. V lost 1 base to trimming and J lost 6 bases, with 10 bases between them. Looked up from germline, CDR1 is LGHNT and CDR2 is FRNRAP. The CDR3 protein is CASGLAGNGEQYF. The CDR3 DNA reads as TGTGCTAGTGGTTTGGCAGGGAATGGCGAGCAGTACTTC.

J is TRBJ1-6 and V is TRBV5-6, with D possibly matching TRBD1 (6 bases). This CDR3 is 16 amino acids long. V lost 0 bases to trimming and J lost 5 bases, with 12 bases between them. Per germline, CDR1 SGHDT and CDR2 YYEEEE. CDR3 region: CASSLAAGVDNSPLHF. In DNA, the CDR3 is TGTGCCAGCAGCTTGGCTGCAGGGGTTGATAATTCACCCCTCCACTTT.

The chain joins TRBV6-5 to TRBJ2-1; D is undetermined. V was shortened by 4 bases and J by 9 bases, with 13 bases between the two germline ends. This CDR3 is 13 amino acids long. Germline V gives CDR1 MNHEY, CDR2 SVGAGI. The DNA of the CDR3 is TGTGCCAGCAGTTCCCAATATATTAGTGAGCAGTTCTTC. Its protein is CASSSQYISEQFF.

The CDR3 bases are TGTGCCAGCAGTTTAAACGATGAAGCTTTCTTT. Encoded protein: CASSLNDEAFF. J is TRBJ1-1 and V is TRBV28; D gene ambiguous. CDR1 and CDR2 (germline): MDHEN, SYDVKM. Trimming shortened V by 2 bases and J by 7 bases, and 5 bases separated the two germline ends. The CDR3 length is 11 residues. The variable domain in full, with the rest retrieved from reference TRBV28 and TRBJ1-1, is DVKVTQSSRYLVKRTGEKVFLECVQDMDHENMFWYRQDPGLGLRLIYFSYDVKMKEKGDIPEGYSVSREKKERFSLILESASTNQTSMYLCASSLNDEAFFGQGTRLTVV.

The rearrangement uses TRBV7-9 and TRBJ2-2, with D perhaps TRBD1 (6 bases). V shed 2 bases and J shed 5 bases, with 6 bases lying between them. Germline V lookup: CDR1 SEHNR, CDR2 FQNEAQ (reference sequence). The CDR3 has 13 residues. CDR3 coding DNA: TGTGCCAGCAGCTTAACAGGGACCGGGGAGCTGTTTTTT. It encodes CASSLTGTGELFF.

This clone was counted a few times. CDR3 sequence: CASGPDPLNEQFF. CDR3 DNA sequence: TGTGCCAGCGGCCCGGACCCCCTCAATGAGCAGTTCTTC. The chain combines TRBV11-3 with TRBJ2-1; D call uncertain. Trimming pared 8 bases from V and 6 bases from J, leaving 14 bases between. This CDR3 spans 13 amino acids. Germline lookup yields CDR1 SGHNT and CDR2 YENEEA. Full variable domain (rest looked up from reference TRBV11-3 and TRBJ2-1): EAGVVQSPRYKIIEKKQPVAFWCNPISGHNTLYWYLQNLGQGPELLIRYENEEAVDDSQLPKDRFSAERLKGVDSTLKIQPAELGDSAVYLCASGPDPLNEQFFGPGTRLTVL.

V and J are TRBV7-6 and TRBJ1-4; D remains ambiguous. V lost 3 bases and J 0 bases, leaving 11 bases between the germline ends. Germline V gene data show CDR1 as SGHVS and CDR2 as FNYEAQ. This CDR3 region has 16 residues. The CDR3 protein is CASSLGSAPTNEKLFF. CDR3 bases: TGTGCCAGCAGCTTGGGCTCGGCGCCAACTAATGAAAAACTGTTTTTT.

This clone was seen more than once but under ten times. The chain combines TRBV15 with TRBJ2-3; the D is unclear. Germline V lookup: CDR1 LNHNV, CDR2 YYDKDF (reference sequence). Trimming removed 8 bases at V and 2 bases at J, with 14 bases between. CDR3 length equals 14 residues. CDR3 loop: CATALSGITDTQYF. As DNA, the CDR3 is TGTGCCACCGCCCTCTCCGGTATCACAGATACGCAGTATTTT.

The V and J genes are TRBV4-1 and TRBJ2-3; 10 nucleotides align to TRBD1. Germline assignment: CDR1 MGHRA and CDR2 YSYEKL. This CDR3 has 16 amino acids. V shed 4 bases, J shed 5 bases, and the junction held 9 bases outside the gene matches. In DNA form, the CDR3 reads TGCGCCAGCAGCCTCTACTGGGACAGGGGTCAAGATACGCAGTATTTT. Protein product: CASSLYWDRGQDTQYF.

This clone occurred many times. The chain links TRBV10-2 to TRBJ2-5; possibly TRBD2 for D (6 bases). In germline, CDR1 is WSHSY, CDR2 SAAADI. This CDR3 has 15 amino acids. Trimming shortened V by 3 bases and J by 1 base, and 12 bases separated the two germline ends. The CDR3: CASSEYASAQETQYF. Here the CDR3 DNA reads TGCGCCAGCAGTGAATACGCTAGCGCCCAAGAGACCCAGTACTTC.

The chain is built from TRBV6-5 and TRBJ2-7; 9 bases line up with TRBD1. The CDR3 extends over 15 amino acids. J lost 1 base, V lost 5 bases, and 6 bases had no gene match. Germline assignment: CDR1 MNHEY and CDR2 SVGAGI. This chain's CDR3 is CASSTTGGQSYEQYF. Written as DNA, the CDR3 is TGTGCCAGCAGTACGACAGGGGGGCAATCCTACGAGCAGTACTTC.

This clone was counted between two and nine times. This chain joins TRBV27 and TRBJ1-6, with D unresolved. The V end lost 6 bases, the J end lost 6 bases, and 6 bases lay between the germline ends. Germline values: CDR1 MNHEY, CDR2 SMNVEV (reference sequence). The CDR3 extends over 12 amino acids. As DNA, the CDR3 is TGTGCCAGCAGCCGGACTAATTCACCCCTCCACTTT. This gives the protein CASSRTNSPLHF.